A selection of T cell receptor beta chains follows, all from one sample in a study of T-cell memory formation after mild COVID-19. Via MiXCR, TCRdb re-called the 5' RACE reads, giving one row per CDR3 protein. The sample contains some 450,000 distinct CDR3 sequences, more than 15% of which appear only once. Sequencing was performed on PBMCs or a T cell subset sorted from them (not recorded which). The receptors here all came from a man between 18 and 35 years old who had mild COVID-19 (a few samples of this study predate the infection). Cell type and time point are not known. Each CDR3 is given with its conserved first and last residue. The D gene is left open where the match is weak. Only some rows state a clone size, as once, few, many or a class for expanded clones.

abundance	d_gene	v_gene	j_gene	len	CDR3nt	CDR3aa
many	NA	TRBV28	TRBJ2-6	16	TGTGCCAGCAGTATCCCCCCAGGGGCTGGGGCCAACGTCCTGACTTTC	CASSIPPGAGANVLTF
NA	NA	TRBV12-3/TRBV12-4	TRBJ2-3	14	TGTGCCAGCAGTTTAGGTGACTACCCCGATACGCAGTATTTT	CASSLGDYPDTQYF
few	TRBD2	TRBV6-6	TRBJ2-3	16	TGTGCCAGCACCGAGATAGCGGGGGGGAGAACAGATACGCAGTATTTT	CASTEIAGGRTDTQYF
few	NA	TRBV20-1	TRBJ2-5	13	TGCAGTGCTAGAGTACCCAGGGCGGAGACCCAGTACTTC	CSARVPRAETQYF
few	TRBD2	TRBV4-2	TRBJ2-3	16	TGTGCCAGCAGCCAAGCTTCAGCGGGGGGCCGAGATACGCAGTATTTT	CASSQASAGGRDTQYF
NA	TRBD1	TRBV20-1	TRBJ1-1	14	TGCAGTGCCACTAAACAGGGGGCTTACACTGAAGCTTTCTTT	CSATKQGAYTEAFF
few	NA	TRBV15	TRBJ1-2	17	TGTGCCACCAGCAGAGATCCGTGGGACAAGGGGCGCTATGGCTACACCTTC	CATSRDPWDKGRYGYTF
NA	NA	TRBV6-5	TRBJ1-3	14	TGTGCCAGCAGTTACGGGAGATTTGGAAACACCATATATTTT	CASSYGRFGNTIYF
NA	NA	TRBV6-5	TRBJ2-2	13	TGTGCCAGCAGTTACTTCCAGGGAGGGGAGCTGTTTTTT	CASSYFQGGELFF
NA	TRBD2	TRBV5-1	TRBJ2-1	17	TGCGCCAGCAGCCCCCTGGGGGGTAGCGGGGGACACAATGAGCAGTTCTTC	CASSPLGGSGGHNEQFF
few	NA	TRBV12-3/TRBV12-4	TRBJ1-4	14	TGTGCCAGCAGTTTAATACAGGGAGGAGAAAAACTGTTTTTT	CASSLIQGGEKLFF
NA	NA	TRBV6-5	TRBJ2-3	15	TGTGCCAGCAGTTACTCAAACAGGTTCACAGATACGCAGTATTTT	CASSYSNRFTDTQYF
few	TRBD2	TRBV5-6	TRBJ2-5	16	TGTGCCAGCAGCGGCCAGACTAGCGGGGGAAAAGAGACCCAGTACTTC	CASSGQTSGGKETQYF
few	TRBD1	TRBV10-3	TRBJ1-4	14	TGTGCCATCAGCCAGACAGGGCCTCATGAAAAACTGTTTTTT	CAISQTGPHEKLFF
once	NA	TRBV3-1	TRBJ2-5	16	TGTGCCAGCAGCCAAGATACCAGGGCGATCCAAGAGACCCAGTACTTC	CASSQDTRAIQETQYF
NA	NA	TRBV4-1	TRBJ2-2	15	TGCGCCAGCAGCCAAGATCTGAAGTGGGGCGGGGAGCTGTTTTTT	CASSQDLKWGGELFF
NA	NA	TRBV7-9	TRBJ1-2	11	TGTGCCAGCAGTACGGCCGATGGCTACACCTTC	CASSTADGYTF
few	NA	TRBV5-1	TRBJ2-5	13	TGCGCCAGCAGCGCTGGGGGGTCAGAGACCCAGTACTTC	CASSAGGSETQYF
many	NA	TRBV7-3	TRBJ2-3	13	TGTGCCAGCAGCAAGGGGACTCGGAACGCGCAGTATTTT	CASSKGTRNAQYF
few	NA	TRBV7-9	TRBJ1-2	16	TGTGCCAGCAGCTTCGAAGAGGAGATTTCTGGCTATGGCTACACCTTC	CASSFEEEISGYGYTF
few	NA	TRBV7-2	TRBJ2-5	14	TGTGCCAGCAGCTTTTCACGTCGACGGGAGACCCAGTACTTC	CASSFSRRRETQYF
few	NA	TRBV3-1	TRBJ1-1	14	TGTGCCAGCAGCCTTTCATCTGCGGGCACTGAAGCTTTCTTT	CASSLSSAGTEAFF
NA	NA	TRBV20-1	TRBJ1-2	14	TGCAGTGCTAGAAGTCTTATGGATAACTATGGCTACACCTTC	CSARSLMDNYGYTF
many	TRBD2	TRBV7-3	TRBJ2-3	15	TGTGCCAGCAGCCCTAGCGGGTCGAGCACAGATACGCAGTATTTT	CASSPSGSSTDTQYF
once	NA	TRBV10-2	TRBJ2-5	17	TGCGCCAGCAGTCGGGGCAGGGAGACAGGCACGGCAGAGACCCAGTACTTC	CASSRGRETGTAETQYF
many	NA	TRBV5-5	TRBJ2-4	16	TGTGCCAGCAGCTTGACCGTGAGGGTAGACAAAAACATTCAGTACTTC	CASSLTVRVDKNIQYF
few	TRBD2	TRBV6-6	TRBJ2-1	12	TGTGCCAGCAGTCGAAGACTAGCTGAGCAGTTCTTC	CASSRRLAEQFF
few	NA	TRBV12-3/TRBV12-4	TRBJ2-1	13	TGTGCCAGCAGTTTCGGACAGCTAAATGAGCAGTTCTTC	CASSFGQLNEQFF
many	NA	TRBV3-1	TRBJ2-7	12	TGTGCCAGCAGTTTTAGCGACTACGAGCAGTACTTC	CASSFSDYEQYF
NA	TRBD1	TRBV6-5	TRBJ1-4	16	TGTGCCAGCAGTTCCCTCCTTGGGACAGGGTTTGAAAAACTGTTTTTT	CASSSLLGTGFEKLFF